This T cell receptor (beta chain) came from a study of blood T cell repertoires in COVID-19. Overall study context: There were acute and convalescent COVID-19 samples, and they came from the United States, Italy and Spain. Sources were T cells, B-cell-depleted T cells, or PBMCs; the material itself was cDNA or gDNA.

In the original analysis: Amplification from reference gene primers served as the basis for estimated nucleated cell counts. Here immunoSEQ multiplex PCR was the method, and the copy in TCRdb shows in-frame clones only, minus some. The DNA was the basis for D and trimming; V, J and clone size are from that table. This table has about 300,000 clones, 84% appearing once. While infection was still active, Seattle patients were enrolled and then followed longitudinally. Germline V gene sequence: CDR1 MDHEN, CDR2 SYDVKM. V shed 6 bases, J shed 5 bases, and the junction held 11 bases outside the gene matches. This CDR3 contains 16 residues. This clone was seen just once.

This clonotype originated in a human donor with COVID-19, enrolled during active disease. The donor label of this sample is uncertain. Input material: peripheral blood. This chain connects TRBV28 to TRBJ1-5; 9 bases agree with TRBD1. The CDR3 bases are TGTGCCAGCAGAGGACCCCGGACAGGGGCCTATCAGCCCCAGCATTTT. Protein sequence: CASRGPRTGAYQPQHF. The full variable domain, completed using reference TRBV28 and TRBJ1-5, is DVKVTQSSRYLVKRTGEKVFLECVQDMDHENMFWYRQDPGLGLRLIYFSYDVKMKEKGDIPEGYSVSREKKERFSLILESASTNQTSMYLCASRGPRTGAYQPQHFGDGTRLSIL.